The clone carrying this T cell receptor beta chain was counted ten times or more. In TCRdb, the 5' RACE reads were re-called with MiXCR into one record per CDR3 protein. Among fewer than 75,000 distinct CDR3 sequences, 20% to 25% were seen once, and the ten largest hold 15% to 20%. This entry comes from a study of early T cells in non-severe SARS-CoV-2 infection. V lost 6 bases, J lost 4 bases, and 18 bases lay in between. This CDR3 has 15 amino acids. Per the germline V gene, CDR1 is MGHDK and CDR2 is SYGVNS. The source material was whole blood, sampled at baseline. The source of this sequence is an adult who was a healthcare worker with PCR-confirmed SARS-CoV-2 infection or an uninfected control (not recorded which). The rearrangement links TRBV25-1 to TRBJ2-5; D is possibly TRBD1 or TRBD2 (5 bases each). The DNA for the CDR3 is TGTGCCAGCAGCCTCCGGGACCAACGGGGAGAGACCCAGTACTTC. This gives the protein CASSLRDQRGETQYF.